This T cell receptor (beta chain) originates from a study of Graves' ophthalmopathy and Graves' hyperthyroidism. TCR beta CDR3 amplification used RNA transcripts. HTBI primers were employed in first-round RT-PCR, then a second-round multiplex PCR followed. One entry per CDR3 protein, called by TCRdb with MiXCR from the multiplex PCR reads. Of 620,000 or so distinct CDR3 sequences in the sample, over 20% were seen once. This clonotype was recorded at least ten times. Germline V gives CDR1 SNHLY, CDR2 FYNNEI. This CDR3 has 15 amino acids. Unmatched junction bases numbered 3, after V lost 0 bases and J lost 5 bases. Hyperthyroidism patients, all newly diagnosed, had under 2 months' duration and ages of 18 to 65. Certain patients were not enrolled. These were patients with other autoimmune diseases, uncontrolled infections, pregnancy or lactation.

The origin of this receptor is a woman between 18 and 29 years old with stable Graves' hyperthyroidism. Some clones in this sample may be carry-over from other donors' samples. Sequenced material: peripheral blood. The chain combines TRBV2 with TRBJ1-5; 8 bases agree with TRBD1. In DNA form, the CDR3 reads TGTGCCAGCAGTGAAGCGGCAGGGGGCCATCAGCCCCAGCATTTT. This encodes CASSEAAGGHQPQHF.